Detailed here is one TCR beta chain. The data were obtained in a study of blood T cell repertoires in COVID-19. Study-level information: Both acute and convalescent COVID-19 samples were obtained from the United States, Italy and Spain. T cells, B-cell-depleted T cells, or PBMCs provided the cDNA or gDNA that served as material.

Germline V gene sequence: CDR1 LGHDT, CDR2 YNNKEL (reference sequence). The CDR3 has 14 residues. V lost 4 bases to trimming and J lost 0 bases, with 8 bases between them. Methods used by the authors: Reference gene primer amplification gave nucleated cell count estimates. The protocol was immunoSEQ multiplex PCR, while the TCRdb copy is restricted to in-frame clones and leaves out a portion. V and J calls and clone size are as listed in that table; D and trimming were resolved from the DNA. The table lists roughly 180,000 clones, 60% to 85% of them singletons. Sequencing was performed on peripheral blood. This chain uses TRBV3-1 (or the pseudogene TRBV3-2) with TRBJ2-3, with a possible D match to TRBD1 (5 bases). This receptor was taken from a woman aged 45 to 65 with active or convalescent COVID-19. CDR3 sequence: CASSPQGSTDTQYF. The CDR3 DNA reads TGTGCCAGCAGCCCCCAGGGTAGCACAGATACGCAGTATTTT.